Following are 14 T cell receptor beta chains from one sample sequenced in a study of T-cell memory formation after mild COVID-19. One entry per CDR3 protein, called by TCRdb with MiXCR from the 5' RACE reads. The sample shows approximately 500,000 distinct CDR3 sequences, around 25% of them seen only once. The source material was PBMCs or a T cell subset sorted from them (not recorded which). The receptors shown here come from an adult woman who had mild COVID-19 (a few samples of this study predate the infection). Cell type and time point are not known.

This clonotype turned up a few times. The chain uses TRBV7-9 and TRBJ2-1; 13 positions match TRBD2. This CDR3 has 15 residues. Germline V gene lookup returns CDR1 SEHNR and CDR2 FQNEAQ (reference sequence). J gave up 9 bases and V 4 bases, and 6 bases lay outside the gene matches. The CDR3 DNA sequence: TGTGCCAGCAGCTCGGGACTAGCGGGGACGAGTGAGCAGTTCTTC. This encodes CASSSGLAGTSEQFF.

The chain employs TRBV12-3 or TRBV12-4 and TRBJ1-2; D is uncertain. V lost 2 bases and J 4 bases, leaving 5 bases between the germline ends. There are 12 residues in the CDR3. For the CDR3, the DNA is TGTGCCAGCAGTTTAAATGCCTATGGCTACACCTTC. Residues: CASSLNAYGYTF.

Ten or more counts support this clonotype. This rearrangement joins TRBV5-5 to TRBJ2-1; perhaps TRBD2 as D (6 bases). This CDR3 contains 13 residues. Trimming cost V 4 bases and J 7 bases, with 12 bases left between them. Germline V gene lookup returns CDR1 SGHKS and CDR2 YYEKEE (reference sequence). The chain's CDR3 is CASSVGLRNEQFF. The CDR3 nucleotides are TGTGCCAGCAGCGTGGGACTTCGGAATGAGCAGTTCTTC.

V and J are TRBV12-3 or TRBV12-4 and TRBJ2-1; D is ambiguous. The ends were cut back, 6 bases at V and 8 bases at J, with 14 bases in the middle. The CDR3 contains 13 residues. Here the CDR3 DNA reads TGTGCCAGCAGCTCGGGTGGTCCCCATGAGCAGTTCTTC. Residues: CASSSGGPHEQFF.

The gene calls are TRBV6-5 and TRBJ2-3; tentative D call: TRBD2 (7 bases). CDR3 length equals 15 residues. Trimming shortened V by 1 base and J by 5 bases, and 13 bases separated the two germline ends. Germline loops: CDR1 MNHEY, CDR2 SVGAGI. This CDR3 reads CASSYWAGAGDTQYF. In DNA, the CDR3 is TGTGCCAGCAGTTACTGGGCGGGGGCGGGAGATACGCAGTATTTT.

Regarding this clonotype: One end of the junction varies from germline; a read error may be responsible. The CDR3 nucleotides are TGTGCTAGCAGCCCAGGGACTAGCGGAGGCGACCCAGATACGCAGTATTTT. The encoded protein is CASSPGTSGGDPDTQYF. This chain joins TRBV7-7 and TRBJ2-3, with 11 bases aligning to TRBD2. The CDR3 extends over 17 amino acids. The germline V gene has CDR1 SSHAT and CDR2 FNYEAQ (reference sequence). Full variable domain (missing parts from reference TRBV7-7 and TRBJ2-3): GAGVSQSPRYKVTKRGQDVTLRCDPISSHATLYWYQQALGQGPEFLTYFNYEAQPDKSGLPSDRFSAERPEGSISTLTIQRTEQRDSAMYRCASSPGTSGGDPDTQYFGPGTRLTVL.

In this sample, this clonotype turned up a few times. The chain links TRBV12-3 or TRBV12-4 to TRBJ2-5; D gene uncertain. The CDR3 runs to 14 residues. V was pared by 2 bases and J by 0 bases, with 7 bases between. This CDR3 is CASSLRRDQETQYF. As DNA, the CDR3 is TGTGCCAGCAGTTTAAGGCGTGACCAAGAGACCCAGTACTTC.

The chain has TRBV7-9 and TRBJ2-3; D is ambiguous. V was cut by 5 bases and J by 0 bases, with 9 bases left in between. Per germline, CDR1 SEHNR and CDR2 FQNEAQ (reference sequence). The CDR3 covers 14 residues. The CDR3 coding sequence is TGTGCCAGCAGCCCGCAAAGAAGCACAGATACGCAGTATTTT. Translation gives CASSPQRSTDTQYF.

The rearrangement links TRBV13 to TRBJ2-3; D is undetermined. The V end was cut by 3 bases, the J end by 2 bases, with 9 bases between. CDR3 length equals 14 residues. CDR1 is PRHDT and CDR2 is FYEKMQ in the germline V gene (reference sequence). CDR3 region: CASSFPEYTDTQYF. The CDR3, as DNA: TGTGCCAGCAGCTTTCCGGAGTACACAGATACGCAGTATTTT.

In its sample, this clonotype was seen a few times. The chain is built from TRBV19 and TRBJ2-2; the D call may be TRBD1 or TRBD2 (5 bases each). This CDR3 is 14 amino acids long. The V end lost 5 bases, the J end lost 4 bases, and 11 bases lay between the germline ends. Looked up from germline, CDR1 is LNHDA and CDR2 is SQIVND (reference sequence). CDR3 in amino acids: CASSAGTRTGELFF. DNA of the CDR3: TGTGCCAGTAGTGCCGGGACCCGCACCGGGGAGCTGTTTTTT.

This clonotype was seen only a few times. J is TRBJ1-2 and V is TRBV6-5; the match to TRBD1 covers 7 bases. The CDR3 loop spans 13 amino acids. Germline-derived CDR1 and CDR2 are MNHEY and SVGAGI. The junction had 8 bases not matched to a gene; V was cut back by 6 bases and J by 7 bases. The CDR3 DNA reads as TGTGCCAGCAGGAAAGACAGGGTTGCTGGCTACACCTTC. This gives the protein CASRKDRVAGYTF.

The J gene is TRBJ1-3, the V gene TRBV6-5; no firm D call. The V end lost 4 bases, the J end lost 3 bases, and 7 bases lay between the germline ends. This CDR3 has 13 residues. CDR1 is MNHEY and CDR2 is SVGAGI in the germline V gene. In DNA form, the CDR3 reads TGTGCCAGCAGTTCTGCCCATGGAAACACCATATATTTT. It specifies CASSSAHGNTIYF.

The chain uses TRBV7-9 and TRBJ2-1, with 8 bases matching TRBD1. The CDR3 length is 15 residues. The germline V gene has CDR1 SEHNR and CDR2 FQNEAQ (reference sequence). Unmatched junction bases numbered 11, after V lost 0 bases and J lost 13 bases. The CDR3 coding sequence is TGTGCCAGCAGCTTAGCCAGGGGGCGTAGGGGTTTCCAGTTCTTC. Residues: CASSLARGRRGFQFF.

This clonotype was detected a few times. V gene TRBV29-1 combines with J gene TRBJ1-1, with 8 bases fitting TRBD1. Germline CDR1 is SQVTM and CDR2 is ANQGSEA. V shed 5 bases and J 1 base; nucleotides not matched to a gene: 3. This CDR3 has 13 residues. Here the CDR3 DNA reads TGCAGCGTTACCGGGACAGGGAACACTGAAGCTTTCTTT. This translates into CSVTGTGNTEAFF.